One sample yielded the 21 T cell receptor beta chains listed below, sequenced in a study of shared clonotypes between healthy human individuals. Assay: immunoSEQ multiplex PCR; the TCRdb copy retains only in-frame clones and omits some. Among approximately 2.1 million clones listed, approximately 93% were seen once. Sequenced sample: naive CD4+ T cells from PBMCs. Subset indicated: CD45RA+ positively selected. The receptors originated from a man in his late teens or twenties in good health. Some clones in this sample may be carry-over from other donors' samples.

CDR3 loop: CASSDDRGTYEQYF. The DNA of the CDR3 is TGTGCCAGCAGTGACGACAGGGGAACCTACGAGCAGTACTTC. This rearrangement joins TRBV2 to TRBJ2-7; 8 positions match TRBD1. The germline gives CDR1 SNHLY, CDR2 FYNNEI. CDR3 length: 14 residues. V lost 3 bases to trimming and J lost 2 bases; unmatched junction nucleotides: 3.

J is TRBJ2-5 and V is TRBV2; maybe TRBD2 (5 bases). V was cut by 3 bases and J by 3 bases, with 11 bases left in between. The CDR3 is 14 residues long. Germline assignment: CDR1 SNHLY and CDR2 FYNNEI. The CDR3 nucleotides read TGTGCCAGCAGTGAGACGGGGTCAAAAGAGACCCAGTACTTC. This gives the protein CASSETGSKETQYF.

The chain is built from TRBV9 and TRBJ2-1; 9 positions agree with TRBD1. With V trimmed by 0 bases and J by 0 bases, 7 bases remained unmatched. This CDR3 is built from 18 residues. Germline lookup yields CDR1 SGDLS and CDR2 YYNGEE. This chain's CDR3 is CASSVDRGRGVSYNEQFF. In DNA form, the CDR3 reads TGTGCCAGCAGCGTAGACAGGGGGCGAGGTGTCTCCTACAATGAGCAGTTCTTC.

This clone appeared a few times. This chain joins TRBV7-9 and TRBJ1-3; no clear D. This CDR3 spans 15 amino acids. Germline-derived CDR1 and CDR2 are SEHNR and FQNEAQ (reference sequence). The V end lost 3 bases, the J end lost 0 bases, and 9 bases lay between the germline ends. CDR3 sequence reads: CASSFEGISGNTIYF. The CDR3 DNA reads as TGTGCCAGCAGCTTTGAAGGCATCTCTGGAAACACCATATATTTT.

The CDR3 coding sequence is TGTGCCACTCAGGAATCCATCGCGAACACCGGGGAGCTGTTTTTT. This encodes CATQESIANTGELFF. The V and J genes are TRBV10-3 and TRBJ2-2; D remains ambiguous. Trimming removed 10 bases from V and 0 bases from J, with 15 bases in between. This CDR3 contains 15 residues. Looked up from germline, CDR1 is ENHRY and CDR2 is SYGVKD.

This chain links TRBV9 with TRBJ2-1; no clear D gene. This CDR3 spans 14 amino acids. Germline V gene lookup returns CDR1 SGDLS and CDR2 YYNGEE. V was clipped by 3 bases and J by 7 bases, with 14 bases between them. CDR3 residues: CASSGFRSGNEQFF. The CDR3 coding sequence is TGTGCCAGCAGCGGTTTCCGGTCTGGGAATGAGCAGTTCTTC.

The chain employs TRBV28 and TRBJ2-7; 8 bases are shared with TRBD1. The CDR3 runs to 15 residues. Germline values: CDR1 MDHEN, CDR2 SYDVKM. V was clipped by 3 bases and J by 0 bases; unmatched bases: 4. Written as DNA, the CDR3 is TGTGCCAGCAGTTTGGCGGACAGGGACTCCTACGAGCAGTACTTC. It codes for CASSLADRDSYEQYF.

A remark on this clone: The same CDR3 also results from other DNA sequences found in this sample. The V call is TRBV14, the J call TRBJ1-2; D remains ambiguous. Germline V gene sequence: CDR1 SGHDN, CDR2 FVKESK. V lost 1 base and J lost 5, with 5 bases in between. The CDR3 has 12 residues. CDR3 sequence: CASSQGAYGYTF. The CDR3 region has the DNA TGTGCCAGCAGCCAAGGGGCTTATGGCTACACCTTC. Looking up the rest from reference TRBV14 and TRBJ1-2 gives the full variable domain: EAGVTQFPSHSVIEKGQTVTLRCDPISGHDNLYWYRRVMGKEIKFLLHFVKESKQDESGMPNNRFLAERTGGTYSTLKVQPAELEDSGVYFCASSQGAYGYTFGSGTRLTVV.

The V and J genes are TRBV6-1 and TRBJ2-4; tentatively, D is TRBD1 or TRBD2 (6 bases each). This CDR3 comprises 13 residues. The V end was cut by 6 bases, the J end by 10 bases, with 16 bases between. The germline V gene encodes CDR1 MNHNS and CDR2 SASEGT. This CDR3 is CASRRDTVFIQYF. The CDR3 DNA reads TGTGCCAGCAGGCGGGACACCGTTTTTATTCAGTACTTC.

With regard to this clone: The same CDR3 is also encoded by other DNA sequences in this sample. The rearrangement uses TRBV28 and TRBJ2-1; D is ambiguous. The V and J ends lost 3 bases and 8 bases respectively, with 8 bases between them. The CDR3 has 12 residues. Germline CDR1 MDHEN, CDR2 SYDVKM. This CDR3 is CASSFGGDEQFF. CDR3 bases: TGTGCCAGCAGTTTTGGTGGTGATGAGCAGTTCTTC.

The V gene is TRBV5-1, the J gene TRBJ2-1, with D uncertain. Trimming removed 5 bases from V and 5 bases from J, with 11 bases in between. CDR3 length: 13 residues. Per germline, CDR1 SGHRS and CDR2 YFSETQ. Here the CDR3 DNA reads TGCGCCAGCAGGGAAATATTGGACAATGAGCAGTTCTTC. Its protein product is CASREILDNEQFF.

The chain uses TRBV7-9 and TRBJ2-3, with D maybe TRBD1 (6 bases). The germline V gene encodes CDR1 SEHNR and CDR2 FQNEAQ (reference sequence). The V end lost 4 bases, the J end lost 2 bases, and 16 bases lay between the germline ends. CDR3 length equals 16 residues. The chain's CDR3 is CASSYPVGQITDTQYF. As DNA, the CDR3 is TGTGCCAGCAGCTACCCCGTCGGACAGATCACAGATACGCAGTATTTT.

J is TRBJ1-3 and V is TRBV11-2; D unclear. This CDR3 is built from 13 residues. The germline V and J ends were trimmed by 8 bases and 1 base, with 9 bases remaining between them. CDR1 and CDR2 from the germline V gene are SGHAT and FQNNGV. The CDR3 DNA reads TGTGCCAGCGAGATGGGGTCTGGAAACACCATATATTTT. Protein product: CASEMGSGNTIYF.

The rearrangement links TRBV4-2 to TRBJ2-3; unclear D gene. From germline, CDR1 is LGHNA and CDR2 YNFKEQ. V dropped 0 bases and J dropped 0 bases, with 10 bases sitting between them. The CDR3 is made up of 16 amino acids. The CDR3 nucleotides are TGTGCCAGCAGCCAAGAGTGGTCGAGCAGCACAGATACGCAGTATTTT. Protein sequence: CASSQEWSSSTDTQYF.

The rearrangement links TRBV30 to TRBJ2-2; D remains ambiguous. The CDR3 contains 12 residues. V lost 7 bases and J 5 bases, leaving 11 bases between the germline ends. Germline values: CDR1 GTSNPN, CDR2 SVGIG (reference sequence). The CDR3 coding sequence is TGTGCCTTTAACGTCAGGACCGGGGAGCTGTTTTTT. It yields the protein CAFNVRTGELFF.

CDR3: CASSDPQGVWYF. CDR3 sequence (DNA): TGTGCCAGCAGCGACCCTCAGGGGGTGTGGTACTTC. J is TRBJ2-7 and V is TRBV7-2; TRBD1 matches 7 bases. CDR1 and CDR2 (germline): SGHTA, FQGNSA. The CDR3 sequence is 12 residues long. J lost 12 bases, V lost 5 bases, and 10 bases had no gene match.

The chain links TRBV27 to TRBJ2-5; no reliable D call. Between the trimmed V and J ends, which lost 2 bases and 1 base, there was a span of 5 bases. This CDR3 spans 13 amino acids. Germline CDR1 reads MNHEY; CDR2 reads SMNVEV (reference sequence). For the CDR3, the DNA is TGTGCCAGCAGTTTAAGGACCCAAGAGACCCAGTACTTC. This codes for CASSLRTQETQYF.

This clone was seen a few times. This rearrangement joins TRBV2 to TRBJ1-5, with D unclear. Germline loops: CDR1 SNHLY, CDR2 FYNNEI. Trimming removed 5 bases at V and 4 bases at J, with 9 bases between. The CDR3 is made up of 13 amino acids. The CDR3: CASSPDMNQPQHF. CDR3 in DNA: TGTGCCAGCAGTCCCGACATGAATCAGCCCCAGCATTTT. The variable domain in full, with the rest retrieved from reference TRBV2 and TRBJ1-5, is EPEVTQTPSHQVTQMGQEVILRCVPISNHLYFYWYRQILGQKVEFLVSFYNNEISEKSEIFDDQFSVERPDGSNFTLKIRSTKLEDSAMYFCASSPDMNQPQHFGDGTRLSIL.

This clone was found once. The sample has other DNA sequences that encode this CDR3 too. The chain links TRBV5-1 to TRBJ2-3; 11 bases are a match to TRBD2. The CDR3 extends over 15 amino acids. Germline CDR1 and CDR2: SGHRS and YFSETQ. V lost 3 bases to trimming and J lost 3 bases; unmatched junction nucleotides: 3. CDR3 sequence: CASSSTSGTTDTQYF. The CDR3 region has the DNA TGCGCCAGCAGCTCGACTAGCGGGACTACAGATACGCAGTATTTT.

This sequence joins TRBV7-9 and TRBJ2-5, with D possibly being TRBD1 (6 bases). The CDR3 spans 14 residues. V lost 1 base and J 1 base, leaving 7 bases between the germline ends. Per the germline V gene, CDR1 is SEHNR and CDR2 is FQNEAQ (reference sequence). CDR3 sequence (DNA): TGTGCCAGCAGCTTAGACAGGGTCCAAGAGACCCAGTACTTC. Its translation is CASSLDRVQETQYF.

CDR3 amino acids: CASSSFDEQFF. As DNA, the CDR3 is TGTGCCAGCAGCTCCTTCGATGAGCAGTTCTTC. The chain links TRBV9 to TRBJ2-1; D uncertain. The CDR3 contains 11 residues. Trimming took off 4 bases at V and 8 bases at J, with 7 bases between the two ends. The germline gives CDR1 SGDLS, CDR2 YYNGEE.